The 10 T cell receptor beta chains presented below share a single source sample, sequenced in a study of low-dose radiotherapy and immunotherapy resistance in tumors. Noted time point: before trial treatment. With TRAV- and TRBV-specific primers, first-strand cDNA was made, covering the alpha and beta chains. With a constant-region primer and a V-primer adapter, TCRs were subjected to 20 PCR cycles of amplification. TCRdb analysed the reads with MiXCR anew, one entry per CDR3 protein. Among tens of thousands of distinct CDR3 sequences listed, just under 9.5% were seen once. Material: PBMCs, obtained before treatment. The receptors originated from a male donor with prostate cancer.

This clonotype showed up many times. This CDR3 reads CASSSPYGELFF. The DNA of the CDR3 is TGTGCCAGCAGCTCTCCCTACGGGGAGCTGTTTTTT. The J gene is TRBJ2-2, the V gene TRBV7-9; no definite D call. CDR3 length equals 12 residues. In germline, CDR1 is SEHNR, CDR2 FQNEAQ (reference sequence). V lost 4 bases to trimming and J lost 7 bases, with 7 bases between them.

This clonotype is medium-sized by share. This sequence joins TRBV28 and TRBJ2-1, with D tentatively TRBD2 (6 bases). The CDR3 spans 14 residues. Germline V gives CDR1 MDHEN, CDR2 SYDVKM. V lost 7 bases to trimming and J lost 2 bases, with 12 bases between them. CDR3 nucleotide sequence: TGTGCCAGCATCAATAGCGGCACCTACAATGAGCAGTTCTTC. This gives the protein CASINSGTYNEQFF.

In its sample, this clonotype was seen many times. The rearrangement links TRBV7-2 to TRBJ2-1; 9 nucleotides align to TRBD1. V lost 4 bases to trimming and J lost 3 bases; unmatched junction nucleotides: 4. The germline V gene has CDR1 SGHTA and CDR2 FQGNSA. The CDR3 is 15 residues long. As DNA, the CDR3 is TGTGCCAGCAGCTCAGGACAGGGGAACTACAATGAGCAGTTCTTC. Amino acids: CASSSGQGNYNEQFF.

As to this clonotype: Since a far larger clone is one base different, this is likely a read error. The chain recombines TRBV5-1 with TRBJ2-5; D unclear. Germline CDR1 is SGHRS and CDR2 is YFSETQ. V lost 4 bases and J 11 bases, leaving 21 bases between the germline ends. This CDR3 is built from 14 residues. The CDR3 DNA reads TGCGCCAGCAGCCGGATTCCGGACGCCGTGACGCAGTACTTC. Residues: CASSRIPDAVTQYF.

This clonotype showed up many times. The rearrangement joins TRBV19 to TRBJ1-2; D call uncertain. CDR3 length: 13 amino acids. V was clipped by 6 bases and J by 2 bases, with 10 bases between them. CDR1 and CDR2 (germline): LNHDA, SQIVND (reference sequence). The CDR3 here is CASRPSRNYGYTF. CDR3 DNA sequence: TGTGCCAGTAGACCCTCCAGGAACTATGGCTACACCTTC.

This clonotype was observed many times. The V call is TRBV7-3, the J call TRBJ1-1, with D uncertain. Per germline, CDR1 SGHTA and CDR2 FQGTGA. CDR3 size: 13 residues. V shed 8 bases and J shed 0 bases, with 10 bases lying between them. In DNA, the CDR3 is TGTGCCAGCCGTGCCAGAATGAACACTGAAGCTTTCTTT. This translates into CASRARMNTEAFF. Full variable domain (rest looked up from reference TRBV7-3 and TRBJ1-1): GAGVSQTPSNKVTEKGKYVELRCDPISGHTALYWYRQSLGQGPEFLIYFQGTGAADDSGLPNDRFFAVRPEGSVSTLKIQRTERGDSAVYLCASRARMNTEAFFGQGTRLTVV.

Many counts were recorded for this clonotype. The CDR3 loop reads CASSATEKETQYF. The CDR3 nucleotides are TGTGCCAGCAGCGCTACAGAGAAAGAGACCCAGTACTTC. V and J are TRBV6-1 and TRBJ2-5; no definite D call. This CDR3 spans 13 amino acids. Trimming removed 6 bases from V and 3 bases from J, with 11 bases in between. The germline V gene encodes CDR1 MNHNS and CDR2 SASEGT.

This clonotype has a count of ten or more. This CDR3 is CAISPITGLPGSTEAFF. The CDR3 nucleotides read TGTGCCATCAGTCCAATCACGGGACTGCCCGGGAGCACTGAAGCTTTCTTT. The chain employs TRBV10-3 and TRBJ1-1; the D gene is possibly TRBD1 (5 bases). The CDR3 is 17 amino acids. The V gene lost 5 bases and the J gene lost 4 bases, with 23 bases spanning the gap. Germline CDR1 is ENHRY and CDR2 is SYGVKD.

On this clonotype: It differs at one base from a far larger clone, so likely a read error. V is TRBV12-5 and J is TRBJ2-7, with TRBD2 matching over 11 bases. The CDR3 sequence is 16 residues long. The germline gives CDR1 LGHNT, CDR2 FRNRAP. The junction had 11 bases not matched to a gene; V was cut back by 3 bases and J by 7 bases. CDR3 sequence reads: CASGLGLLAGADEQYF. CDR3 nucleotide sequence: TGTGCTAGTGGTTTAGGGTTACTAGCGGGAGCCGATGAGCAGTACTTC.

This clonotype appeared a few times. The CDR3 DNA is TGTGCCAGCAGCCGAGGACAGCTCCCCCACGAGCAGTACTTC. Translation gives CASSRGQLPHEQYF. The gene calls are TRBV3-1 and TRBJ2-7, with a weak D call TRBD1 (6 bases). Trimming removed 4 bases from V and 5 bases from J, with 15 bases in between. Germline CDR1 LGHDT, CDR2 YNNKEL (reference sequence). The CDR3 is made up of 14 amino acids.